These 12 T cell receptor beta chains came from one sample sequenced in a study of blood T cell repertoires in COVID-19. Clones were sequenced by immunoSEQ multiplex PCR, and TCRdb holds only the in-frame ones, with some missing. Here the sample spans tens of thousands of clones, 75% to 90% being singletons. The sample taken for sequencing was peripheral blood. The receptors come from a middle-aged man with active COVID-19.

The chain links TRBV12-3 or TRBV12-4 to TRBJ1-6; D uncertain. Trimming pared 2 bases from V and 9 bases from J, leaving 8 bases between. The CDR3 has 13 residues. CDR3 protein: CASSLSGSSPLHF. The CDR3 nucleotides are TGTGCCAGCAGTTTATCCGGGTCTTCACCCCTCCACTTT.

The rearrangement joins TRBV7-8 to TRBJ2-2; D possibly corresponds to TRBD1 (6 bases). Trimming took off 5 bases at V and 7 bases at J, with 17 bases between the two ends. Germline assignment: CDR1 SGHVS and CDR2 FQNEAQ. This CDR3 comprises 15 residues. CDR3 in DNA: TGTGCCAGCAGCGTAGGTGGCCAGGGGATCGGGGAGCTGTTTTTT. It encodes CASSVGGQGIGELFF. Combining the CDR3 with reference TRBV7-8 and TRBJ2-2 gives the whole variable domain GAGVSQSPRYKVAKRGQDVALRCDPISGHVSLFWYQQALGQGPEFLTYFQNEAQLDKSGLPSDRFFAERPEGSVSTLKIQRTQQEDSAVYLCASSVGGQGIGELFFGEGSRLTVL.

CDR3: CASSVSGLAGSLEQFF. In nucleotides, the CDR3 is TGTGCCAGCAGCGTATCGGGACTAGCGGGATCTCTGGAGCAGTTCTTC. The chain has TRBV9 and TRBJ2-1, with TRBD2 identical over 13 bases. Germline CDR1 and CDR2: SGDLS and YYNGEE. J lost 10 bases, V lost 1 base, and 8 bases had no gene match. CDR3 length: 16 amino acids.

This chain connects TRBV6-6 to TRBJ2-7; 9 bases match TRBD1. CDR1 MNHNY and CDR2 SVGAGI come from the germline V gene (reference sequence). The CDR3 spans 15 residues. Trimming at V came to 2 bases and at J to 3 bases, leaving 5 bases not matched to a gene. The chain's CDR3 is CASSYPGTGNYEQYF. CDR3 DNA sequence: TGTGCCAGCAGTTACCCCGGGACAGGGAACTACGAGCAGTACTTC.

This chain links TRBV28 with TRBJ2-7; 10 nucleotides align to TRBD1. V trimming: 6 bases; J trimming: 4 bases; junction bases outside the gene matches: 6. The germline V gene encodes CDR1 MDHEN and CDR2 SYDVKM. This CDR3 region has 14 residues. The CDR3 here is CASRYSDRGYEQYF. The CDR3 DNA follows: TGTGCCAGCAGATACTCGGACAGGGGGTACGAGCAGTACTTC.

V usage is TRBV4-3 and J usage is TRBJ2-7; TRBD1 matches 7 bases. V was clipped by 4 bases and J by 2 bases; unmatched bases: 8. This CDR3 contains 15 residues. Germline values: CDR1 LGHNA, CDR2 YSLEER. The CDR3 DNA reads TGCGCCAGCAGCCTACATAGCCAGGGGGCCTACGAGCAGTACTTC. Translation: CASSLHSQGAYEQYF.

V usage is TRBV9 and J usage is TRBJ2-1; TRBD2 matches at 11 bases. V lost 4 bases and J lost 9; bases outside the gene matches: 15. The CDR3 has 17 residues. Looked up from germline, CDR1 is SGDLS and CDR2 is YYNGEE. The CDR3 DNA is TGTGCCAGCAGCTCAAGGACTAGCGGGCATCTGGGGGGTGAGCAGTTCTTC. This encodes CASSSRTSGHLGGEQFF.

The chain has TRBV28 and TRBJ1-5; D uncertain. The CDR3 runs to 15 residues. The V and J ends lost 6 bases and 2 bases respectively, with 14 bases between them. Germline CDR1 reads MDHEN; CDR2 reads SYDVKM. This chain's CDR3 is CASSPPPPGNQPQHF. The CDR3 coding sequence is TGTGCCAGCAGCCCTCCCCCCCCCGGCAATCAGCCCCAGCATTTT. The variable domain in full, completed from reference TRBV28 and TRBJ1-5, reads DVKVTQSSRYLVKRTGEKVFLECVQDMDHENMFWYRQDPGLGLRLIYFSYDVKMKEKGDIPEGYSVSREKKERFSLILESASTNQTSMYLCASSPPPPGNQPQHFGDGTRLSIL.

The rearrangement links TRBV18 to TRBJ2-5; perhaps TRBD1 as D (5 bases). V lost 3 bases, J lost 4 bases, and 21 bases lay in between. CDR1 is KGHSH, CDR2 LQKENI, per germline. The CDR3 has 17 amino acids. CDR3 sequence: CASSPKVRSGWVETQYF. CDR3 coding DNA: TGTGCCAGCTCACCGAAGGTCCGGTCAGGGTGGGTAGAGACCCAGTACTTC.

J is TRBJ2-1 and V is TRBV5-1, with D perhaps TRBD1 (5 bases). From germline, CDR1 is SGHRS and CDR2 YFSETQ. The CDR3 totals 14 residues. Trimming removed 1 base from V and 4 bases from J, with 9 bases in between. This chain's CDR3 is CASSLQGSYNEQFF. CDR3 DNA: TGCGCCAGCAGCTTGCAGGGATCTTACAATGAGCAGTTCTTC.

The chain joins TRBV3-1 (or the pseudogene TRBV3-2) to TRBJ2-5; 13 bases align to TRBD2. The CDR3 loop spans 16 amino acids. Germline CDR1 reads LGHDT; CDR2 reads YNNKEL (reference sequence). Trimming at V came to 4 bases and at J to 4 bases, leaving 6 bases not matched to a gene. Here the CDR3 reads CASSPGGLAGRETQYF. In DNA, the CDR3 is TGTGCCAGCAGCCCAGGGGGACTAGCGGGAAGAGAGACCCAGTACTTC.

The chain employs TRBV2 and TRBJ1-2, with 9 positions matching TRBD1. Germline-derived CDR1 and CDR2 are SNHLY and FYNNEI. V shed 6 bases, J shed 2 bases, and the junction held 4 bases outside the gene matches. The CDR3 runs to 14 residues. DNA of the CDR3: TGTGCCAGCAGGAAACAGGGGGCGAACTATGGCTACACCTTC. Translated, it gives CASRKQGANYGYTF.